These 18 T cell receptor beta chains share one sample of origin, sequenced in a study of shared clonotypes between healthy human individuals. Naive CD8 cells lacked CD45RO, underwent positive selection for CCR7 and left out terminally differentiated effector memory CD45RA+ cells. The protocol was immunoSEQ multiplex PCR, while the TCRdb copy is restricted to in-frame clones and leaves out a portion. The table lists about 2.2 million clones, about 92% of them singletons. The sample was naive CD8+ T cells from PBMCs. Receptors were obtained from a young man in good health. Some clones in this sample may be carry-over from other donors' samples.

The chain couples TRBV6-1 to TRBJ2-7, with 8 bases lining up with TRBD1. Germline CDR1 reads MNHNS; CDR2 reads SASEGT. V lost 3 bases, J lost 6 bases, and 16 bases stayed unmatched. The CDR3 covers 17 residues. CDR3 coding DNA: TGTGCCAGCAGTGAGTGGTCTATGGACAGGGCTGTGGCCGAGCAGTACTTC. Protein product: CASSEWSMDRAVAEQYF.

The chain employs TRBV4-1 and TRBJ2-1; 8 bases are a match to TRBD2. Germline loops: CDR1 MGHRA, CDR2 YSYEKL. The CDR3 extends over 13 amino acids. The V and J ends lost 6 bases and 7 bases, in that order; junction bases with no gene match: 5. The CDR3 region is CASSPGRGNEQFF. The CDR3 DNA sequence: TGCGCCAGCAGTCCCGGGAGGGGTAATGAGCAGTTCTTC.

The chain carries TRBV29-1 and TRBJ2-1; 12 bases align to TRBD2. In germline, CDR1 is SQVTM, CDR2 ANQGSEA. V was pared by 1 base and J by 7 bases, with 11 bases of the junction left unmatched. The CDR3 runs to 17 residues. This CDR3 reads CSVEVNPGLAGQNEQFF. The CDR3 DNA follows: TGCAGCGTTGAAGTTAATCCCGGACTAGCGGGACAGAATGAGCAGTTCTTC.

This clone was seen once. V gene TRBV6-5 combines with J gene TRBJ1-1; 12 bases line up with TRBD1. Germline lookup yields CDR1 MNHEY and CDR2 SVGAGI. The CDR3 contains 15 residues. With V trimmed by 0 bases and J by 11 bases, 7 bases remained unmatched. The DNA for the CDR3 is TGTGCCAGCAGTTACTCTGGGACAGGGGGCTCGACGGCTTTCTTT. Protein product: CASSYSGTGGSTAFF.

For this clone: Other nucleotide sequences in the sample specify the same CDR3. The chain links TRBV9 to TRBJ2-7; D tentatively fits TRBD1 or TRBD2 (5 bases each). V lost 3 bases to trimming and J lost 2 bases, with 9 bases between them. The CDR3 is 13 residues long. Germline assignment: CDR1 SGDLS and CDR2 YYNGEE. This CDR3 is CASSGGSTYEQYF. The CDR3 region has the DNA TGTGCCAGCAGCGGGGGGTCAACCTACGAGCAGTACTTC. The full variable domain, in which reference TRBV9 and TRBJ2-7 provide the parts outside the CDR3, is DSGVTQTPKHLITATGQRVTLRCSPRSGDLSVYWYQQSLDQGLQFLIQYYNGEERAKGNILERFSAQQFPDLHSELNLSSLELGDSALYFCASSGGSTYEQYFGPGTRLTVT.

The CDR3 DNA reads TGTGCCTGGAGTGTAAGGCTAGAATTCTACAATGAGCAGTTCTTC. Translated, it gives CAWSVRLEFYNEQFF. The chain combines TRBV30 with TRBJ2-1; the D is unclear. Germline CDR1 reads GTSNPN; CDR2 reads SVGIG (reference sequence). Trimming removed 0 bases from V and 3 bases from J, with 12 bases in between. The CDR3 contains 15 residues.

The sample holds one count of this clone. The genes are TRBV9 and TRBJ2-7; TRBD2 agrees at 11 bases. J was trimmed by 5 bases and V by 4 bases; bases with no gene match: 8. The germline gives CDR1 SGDLS, CDR2 YYNGEE. This CDR3 region has 15 residues. CDR3 DNA: TGTGCCAGCAGCCATCCACTAGCGGGAGACGACGAGCAGTACTTC. Residues: CASSHPLAGDDEQYF.

This CDR3 is CASSPTGPPGELFF. CDR3 nucleotides: TGTGCCAGCAGTCCCACAGGGCCCCCCGGGGAGCTGTTTTTT. The chain uses TRBV28 and TRBJ2-2; the D gene is possibly TRBD1 (6 bases). The CDR3 runs 14 residues. V lost 5 bases and J lost 6, with 13 bases in between. Germline V gene data show CDR1 as MDHEN and CDR2 as SYDVKM.

The rearrangement uses TRBV7-9 and TRBJ2-7; 7 bases agree with TRBD1. The V and J ends lost 8 bases and 5 bases, in that order; junction bases with no gene match: 3. Germline CDR1 reads SEHNR; CDR2 reads FQNEAQ (reference sequence). The CDR3 totals 11 residues. The CDR3 protein is CASDRDHEQYF. As DNA, the CDR3 is TGTGCCAGCGACAGGGACCACGAGCAGTACTTC.

The chain recombines TRBV11-3 with TRBJ2-7; TRBD2 agrees at 13 bases. V was pared by 5 bases and J by 1 base, with 8 bases of the junction left unmatched. The germline V gene has CDR1 SGHNT and CDR2 YENEEA. The CDR3 is 17 amino acids. The CDR3 DNA follows: TGTGCCAGCAGCCCGGGACTAGCGGGACCAAGATCCTACGAGCAGTACTTC. Protein sequence: CASSPGLAGPRSYEQYF.

The chain carries TRBV28 and TRBJ1-5, with D maybe TRBD1 (6 bases). Germline CDR1 is MDHEN and CDR2 is SYDVKM. Between the trimmed V and J ends, which lost 9 bases and 7 bases, there was a span of 16 bases. The CDR3 totals 13 residues. The CDR3 is CASWAGDRQPQHF. In DNA, the CDR3 is TGTGCCAGTTGGGCAGGGGATCGCCAGCCCCAGCATTTT.

This sequence joins TRBV7-9 and TRBJ1-1, with D unclear. V was clipped by 5 bases and J by 1 base, with 8 bases between them. Looked up from germline, CDR1 is SEHNR and CDR2 is FQNEAQ (reference sequence). The CDR3 totals 13 residues. CDR3 in DNA: TGTGCCAGCAGCCACATAGAGAACACTGAAGCTTTCTTT. It specifies CASSHIENTEAFF.

The chain couples TRBV27 to TRBJ2-3; 10 bases align to TRBD2. J lost 2 bases, V lost 4 bases, and 18 bases had no gene match. The V gene's germline CDR1 is MNHEY and CDR2 SMNVEV (reference sequence). The CDR3 runs 20 residues. In DNA form, the CDR3 reads TGTGCCAGCAGTTCACGACAGGGACCTGGACTAGCGGAATACACAGATACGCAGTATTTT. This gives the protein CASSSRQGPGLAEYTDTQYF.

This sequence joins TRBV19 and TRBJ1-5, with TRBD1 matching over 7 bases. Per the germline V gene, CDR1 is LNHDA and CDR2 is SQIVND (reference sequence). The J segment lost 6 bases and the V segment lost 3 bases, leaving 11 bases of the junction unmatched. The CDR3 length is 16 residues. The CDR3 spells CASSIGGRGSRQPQHF. CDR3 coding DNA: TGTGCCAGTAGTATCGGAGGCAGGGGGTCCCGTCAGCCCCAGCATTTT.

J is TRBJ2-7 and V is TRBV9; no definite D call. Trimming cost V 0 bases and J 0 bases, with 7 bases left between them. The CDR3 totals 14 residues. Germline CDR1 and CDR2: SGDLS and YYNGEE. The CDR3 nucleotides are TGTGCCAGCAGCGTAGGGAAGACCTCCTACGAGCAGTACTTC. Translating gives CASSVGKTSYEQYF.

The rearrangement links TRBV11-2 to TRBJ2-3; 8 bases agree with TRBD2. Germline CDR1 is SGHAT and CDR2 is FQNNGV. The length of the CDR3 is 16 residues. V lost 1 base to trimming and J lost 1 base; unmatched junction nucleotides: 4. The CDR3 spells CASSLVHGGGTDTQYF. CDR3 DNA sequence: TGTGCCAGCAGCTTAGTGCACGGGGGGGGCACAGATACGCAGTATTTT.

The chain carries TRBV18 and TRBJ2-7; possible D gene TRBD1, 6 bases. The CDR3 has 16 residues. The V end lost 2 bases, the J end lost 2 bases, and 16 bases lay between the germline ends. In germline, CDR1 is KGHSH, CDR2 LQKENI. CDR3 amino acids: CASSPETGILTYEQYF. The DNA of the CDR3 is TGTGCCAGCTCACCAGAAACAGGGATTCTTACCTACGAGCAGTACTTC.

V is TRBV27 and J is TRBJ2-6, with no clear D. Per germline, CDR1 MNHEY and CDR2 SMNVEV (reference sequence). With 3 bases removed from V and 0 bases from J, the gap between germline ends came to 9 bases. This CDR3 contains 16 residues. The CDR3, as DNA: TGTGCCAGCAGTTTTTTCCCGGACTCTGGGGCCAACGTCCTGACTTTC. Translating it yields CASSFFPDSGANVLTF.